What follows describes a single T cell receptor (beta chain). The table lists this clonotype with many counts. Its antigen target is currently unknown. There are no base qualities to consult, and no much larger clone falls within one base. The library was obtained by PCR. The listed sequencing device is Illumina HiSeq 2500. TCR library preparation used molecular barcoding, with unique molecular identifiers applied to normalize quantification of the TCRbeta repertoire. Starting from the raw public reads, TCRdb applied fastp trimming at Q25, assembled clones with MiXCR and retained in-frame beta chains. CDR3 protein sequences are deduplicated, and each keeps its most common genes and DNA. The sample profile shows about 260,000 distinct CDR3 sequences; 11% of them were found once. The ten biggest clones cover about a quarter of the sample. The data stem from a study of T-cell reconstitution after alpha-beta-depleted transplantation in children (dated by TCRdb to about 2016). Regarding the research as a whole: Using TCR repertoire profiling, the study quantitatively followed how T-cell immune reconstitution unfolded in children after TCRalphabeta/CD19-depleted allogeneic hematopoietic cell transplantation.

The sample's treatment or condition label, decoded: allogeneic hematopoietic cell transplantation with graft depleted of TCRalphabeta T cells and CD19 B cells. The children who served as transplant recipients had been given grafts of TCRalphabeta/CD19-depleted allogeneic hematopoietic cells. Beyond this particular receptor, the publication reports: In some patients, high TCRbeta diversity at day 60 was attributed to recipient T cells and intrathymic progenitors that had survived conditioning. Over subsequent months, a decline in hyperexpanded clone frequencies was noted, and after one year, T-cell counts and TCRbeta diversity were mostly ascribed to newly produced T cells. About two months after transplant, the apparently early recovery of alphabetaT-cell counts reportedly depended on just several hundred clones that had expanded rapidly and came from non-depleted graft cells.

Sequenced material: peripheral blood, taken 180 days after TCRalphabeta/CD19-depleted stem cell transplant. The source of this sequence is a male patient between 2 and 10 years old who had a stem cell transplant for chronic granulomatous disease, so the T cells may come from the graft donor.

The CDR3 reads as follows: CASSWTSGRGTGELFF. The DNA sequence follows: TGCGCCAGCAGCTGGACTAGCGGGAGGGGCACCGGGGAGCTGTTTTTT. In this chain, TRBV5-1 is recombined with TRBJ2-2; a stretch of 15 junction bases matches TRBD2. From its cysteine to its phenylalanine, the CDR3 spans 16 amino acids. CDR3 DNA only is kept here, 48 bases in frame from base 1. The junction shows trimming of 3 bases on V and 4 bases on J, and the gene matches do not reach 1 base of it. In the germline V gene, CDR1 corresponds to SGHRS and CDR2 to YFSETQ.